A single T cell receptor (beta chain) is shown here with its context. Its antigen is as yet unknown. Clones were sequenced by immunoSEQ multiplex PCR, and TCRdb holds only the in-frame ones, with some missing. The sample has about 110,000 clones, approximately 88% seen once. Separate from the 666-subject first cohort, the approximately 130-subject validation cohort was the one that the donors belonged to. The data belong to a study of cytomegalovirus exposure and HLA in healthy donors. Notes on the study in general: A list of 150 to 200 TCR beta chains associated with cytomegalovirus was given. The TCR clusters that emerged in the first cohort tended, a later analysis found, to co-occur in the 120 or so validation repertoires. Most TCR sequences were uncommon, yet certain public TCRs appeared in many donors.

Germline V gene data show CDR1 as SGHAT and CDR2 as FQDESV (reference sequence). Between the trimmed V and J ends, which lost 3 bases and 1 base, there was a span of 9 bases. CDR3 length: 14 amino acids. Sequencing used PBMCs. The clonotype comes from a woman aged 25-40 years in good health and CMV-seropositive. The rearrangement links TRBV11-1 to TRBJ2-5, with a weak D call TRBD1 (5 bases). CDR3 sequence reads: CASSFDRIQETQYF. The DNA for the CDR3 is TGTGCCAGCAGCTTTGACAGAATCCAAGAGACCCAGTACTTC.